What follows are 16 T cell receptor beta chains derived from one specimen sequenced in a study of T-cell memory formation after mild COVID-19. TCRdb reprocessed the 5' RACE reads with MiXCR, giving one entry per CDR3 protein. This sample has 450,000 to 650,000 distinct CDR3 sequences, with roughly 18% found just once. The sample consisted of PBMCs or a T cell subset sorted from them (not recorded which). Every receptor here comes from an adult woman who had mild COVID-19 (a few samples of this study predate the infection). Cell type and time point are not known.

This rearrangement joins TRBV20-1 to TRBJ1-2; unclear D gene. CDR1 and CDR2 (germline): DFQATT, SNEGSKA (reference sequence). The CDR3 extends over 13 amino acids. V lost 0 bases and J 2 bases, leaving 7 bases between the germline ends. The CDR3 region has the DNA TGCAGTGCTAGAGATAACGGCAACTATGGCTACACCTTC. This translates into CSARDNGNYGYTF.

This sequence joins TRBV12-3 or TRBV12-4 and TRBJ2-7; TRBD2 aligns across 11 bases. The CDR3 has 16 amino acids. Trimming at V came to 6 bases and at J to 3 bases, leaving 10 bases not matched to a gene. As DNA, the CDR3 is TGTGCCAGCAGCTGGTCCGGGACTAGCGGAGACTACGAGCAGTACTTC. Protein product: CASSWSGTSGDYEQYF.

This clonotype was seen a few times. The gene calls are TRBV20-1 and TRBJ2-3; perhaps D is TRBD1 or TRBD2 (5 bases each). This CDR3 contains 14 residues. The germline gives CDR1 DFQATT, CDR2 SNEGSKA (reference sequence). Trimming left V 1 base short and J 6 bases short, with 14 bases between. This CDR3 reads CSARAGSGPDTQYF. The CDR3 DNA reads TGCAGTGCTAGAGCGGGGTCAGGGCCCGATACGCAGTATTTT.

The CDR3 protein is CASSLDGPTRYEQYF. In DNA form, the CDR3 reads TGTGCCAGCAGTTTAGACGGGCCCACCCGGTACGAGCAGTACTTC. The rearrangement links TRBV12-3 or TRBV12-4 to TRBJ2-7; D ambiguous. The CDR3 loop spans 15 amino acids. V shed 1 base and J shed 4 bases, with 14 bases lying between them.

V gene TRBV19 combines with J gene TRBJ1-1; D unresolved. With 7 bases removed from V and 1 base from J, the gap between germline ends came to 10 bases. Germline V lookup: CDR1 LNHDA, CDR2 SQIVND (reference sequence). CDR3 length equals 13 residues. The CDR3 DNA is TGTGCCAGTACGCTGCCAGGGAACACTGAAGCTTTCTTT. It specifies CASTLPGNTEAFF.

This clonotype occurred a few times. The chain carries TRBV9 and TRBJ2-3; 7 positions agree with TRBD2. Germline CDR1 SGDLS, CDR2 YYNGEE. With V trimmed by 2 bases and J by 10 bases, 13 bases remained unmatched. CDR3 length: 15 residues. CDR3 in amino acids: CASSVRDITSVAQYF. The CDR3 DNA follows: TGTGCCAGCAGCGTCAGAGACATAACTAGCGTTGCGCAGTATTTT.

This clonotype was counted only a few times. This chain joins TRBV12-3 or TRBV12-4 and TRBJ1-4; D remains unclear. The V end lost 5 bases, the J end lost 5 bases, and 18 bases lay between the germline ends. The CDR3 is made up of 16 amino acids. The CDR3, as DNA: TGTGCCAGCAGTCTCTCTCGGGCCGTCACGAATGAAAAACTGTTTTTT. Protein product: CASSLSRAVTNEKLFF.

This rearrangement joins TRBV9 to TRBJ1-2, with D unresolved. Germline lookup yields CDR1 SGDLS and CDR2 YYNGEE. The CDR3 runs 12 residues. The germline V and J ends were trimmed by 0 bases and 4 bases, with 4 bases remaining between them. The CDR3 reads CASSVVSYGYTF. Here the CDR3 DNA reads TGTGCCAGCAGCGTAGTTAGCTATGGCTACACCTTC.

The chain is built from TRBV6-1 and TRBJ2-5; TRBD1 matches at 9 bases. The germline V gene encodes CDR1 MNHNS and CDR2 SASEGT. This CDR3 has 15 amino acids. V trimming: 4 bases; J trimming: 3 bases; junction bases outside the gene matches: 6. This CDR3 reads CASSGGGQGEETQYF. The CDR3, as DNA: TGTGCCAGCAGTGGAGGGGGACAGGGAGAAGAGACCCAGTACTTC.

The chain joins TRBV30 to TRBJ2-7, with 9 bases that match TRBD2. J was trimmed by 2 bases and V by 6 bases; bases with no gene match: 2. Germline CDR1 is GTSNPN and CDR2 is SVGIG (reference sequence). The length of the CDR3 is 12 residues. CDR3 sequence (DNA): TGTGCCTGTAGCGGGGGAACCTACGAGCAGTACTTC. It yields the protein CACSGGTYEQYF.

This clonotype has ten or more counts. The rearrangement uses TRBV4-2 and TRBJ2-1; 8 nucleotides align to TRBD2. V trimming: 0 bases; J trimming: 9 bases; junction bases outside the gene matches: 10. The CDR3 spans 16 residues. CDR1 is LGHNA and CDR2 is YNFKEQ in the germline V gene. The CDR3 region has the DNA TGTGCCAGCAGCCAAGATACGGACGGGGGGGCCAGTGAGCAGTTCTTC. It is translated as CASSQDTDGGASEQFF.

In this sample, this clonotype turned up a few times. V gene TRBV5-4 combines with J gene TRBJ1-2, with 7 bases fitting TRBD1. The CDR3 has 14 amino acids. CDR1 SGHNT and CDR2 YYREEE come from the germline V gene (reference sequence). V trimming: 2 bases; J trimming: 0 bases; junction bases outside the gene matches: 1. The CDR3 region is CASSFGTANYGYTF. In DNA, the CDR3 is TGTGCCAGCAGCTTTGGGACAGCTAACTATGGCTACACCTTC. The full variable domain, with the rest looked up from reference TRBV5-4 and TRBJ1-2, is ETGVTQSPTHLIKTRGQQVTLRCSSQSGHNTVSWYQQALGQGPQFIFQYYREEENGRGNFPPRFSGLQFPNYSSELNVNALELDDSALYLCASSFGTANYGYTFGSGTRLTVV.

The chain employs TRBV12-2 and TRBJ1-1; the D segment call TRBD1 is taken from the table without a DNA check. TRBV12-2 constitutes a pseudogene. The length of the CDR3 is 15 residues. The CDR3 is CASRPPRAPNTEAFF. The DNA of the CDR3 is TGTGCAAGTCGCCCGCCCCGGGCCCCGAACACTGAAGCTTTCTTT.

The chain employs TRBV20-1 and TRBJ2-3; TRBD2 matches at 15 bases. Per the germline V gene, CDR1 is DFQATT and CDR2 is SNEGSKA (reference sequence). The CDR3 covers 19 residues. V lost 3 bases and J lost 3; bases outside the gene matches: 13. The DNA for the CDR3 is TGCAGTGCTAGTCGCTCCCGGACTAGCGGGGGGGCCACGACAGATACGCAGTATTTT. Protein sequence: CSASRSRTSGGATTDTQYF.

This clonotype showed up many times. V is TRBV7-9 and J is TRBJ1-2, with D possibly matching TRBD1 (6 bases). The CDR3 is 12 residues long. Germline V lookup: CDR1 SEHNR, CDR2 FQNEAQ (reference sequence). The germline V and J ends were trimmed by 3 bases and 6 bases, with 8 bases remaining between them. The CDR3 nucleotides are TGTGCCAGCAGCTTGGGGGGCGATGGCTACACCTTC. This gives the protein CASSLGGDGYTF.

The chain uses TRBV7-9 and TRBJ1-4; D remains ambiguous. Looked up from germline, CDR1 is SEHNR and CDR2 is FQNEAQ (reference sequence). The V gene lost 3 bases and the J gene lost 5 bases, with 10 bases spanning the gap. This CDR3 comprises 14 residues. CDR3 DNA sequence: TGTGCCAGCAGCTTCTCAGGAGAAAATGAAAAACTGTTTTTT. It specifies CASSFSGENEKLFF. Full variable domain (missing parts from reference TRBV7-9 and TRBJ1-4): DTGVSQNPRHKITKRGQNVTFRCDPISEHNRLYWYRQTLGQGPEFLTYFQNEAQLEKSRLLSDRFSAERPKGSFSTLEIQRTEQGDSAMYLCASSFSGENEKLFFGSGTQLSVL.